These T cell receptor beta chains were read from a single sample in a study of PD-1 blockade in classical Hodgkin lymphoma. Using immunoSEQ multiplex PCR, the repertoire was profiled, and TCRdb retains in-frame clones only, with some absent. The top ten clones hold more than 9% of a sample with just under 100,000 clones, over 70% of them seen once. The material was peripheral blood mononuclear cells (PBMCs), obtained at baseline. The receptor source for this set is a human donor with classical Hodgkin lymphoma. Both conserved end residues are part of each CDR3. A D gene is named only where the DNA matches it firmly. Size is omitted from some rows. Given values are once, few, many or a class for expanded clones.

D | J | V | size | DNA | CDR3
- | TRBJ1-2 | TRBV15 | few | TGTGCCACCAGCAGGGCAGGCATTAACTATGGCTACACCTTC | CATSRAGINYGYTF
- | TRBJ1-3 | TRBV7-2 | - | TGTGCCAGCAGCTTAGGGTGGGACACCATATATTTT | CASSLGWDTIYF
TRBD2 | TRBJ2-1 | TRBV15 | - | TGTGCCACCAGCAGAGAAGCGGGAGCGATTAACAATGAGCAGTTCTTC | CATSREAGAINNEQFF
- | TRBJ2-2 | TRBV11-2 | few | TGTGCCAGCAGTGAGGTGTCGATCTCCGGCGGGGAGCTGTTTTTT | CASSEVSISGGELFF
TRBD2 | TRBJ2-1 | TRBV9 | - | TGTGCCAGCAGCGTAACGCTAGCGGGAGTCTACAATGAGCAGTTCTTC | CASSVTLAGVYNEQFF
TRBD2 | TRBJ2-3 | TRBV4-2 | - | TGTGCCAGCAGCCGGGGTGGGGCTGAGCGGGAGTTAGATACGCAGTATTTT | CASSRGGAERELDTQYF
TRBD1 | TRBJ1-5 | TRBV11-2 | - | TGTGCCAGCAGCTTAGTTGACAGGGGCAGGAATCAGCCCCAGCATTTT | CASSLVDRGRNQPQHF
TRBD1 | TRBJ2-7 | TRBV9 | - | TGTGCCAGCAGCGTCCGGACAGGGCCCGTCTACGAGCAGTACTTC | CASSVRTGPVYEQYF
TRBD1 | TRBJ2-7 | TRBV19 | - | TGTGCCAGTAGCTGGACAGGGGGTTCCTACGAGCAGTACTTC | CASSWTGGSYEQYF
- | TRBJ1-1 | TRBV4-2 | - | TGTGCCAGCAGCCAAGATACCAGGGTGGGAGCTTTCTTT | CASSQDTRVGAFF
TRBD2 | TRBJ2-3 | TRBV5-1 | - | TGCGCCAGCAGCTCGGACCCGGGGGGGAATACGCAGTATTTT | CASSSDPGGNTQYF
- | TRBJ2-1 | TRBV11-3 | - | TGTGCCAGCAGCTTAGTAAGGGGTGAGCAGTTCTTC | CASSLVRGEQFF
- | TRBJ1-3 | TRBV5-1 | few | TGCGCCAGCAGCTCCCTTGGACAGACAAGCTCTGGAAACACCATATATTTT | CASSSLGQTSSGNTIYF
TRBD1 | TRBJ2-7 | TRBV28 | - | TGTGCCAGCAAGGGGGGGACAGGGGAGGAAGTAAGCTACGAGCAGTACTTC | CASKGGTGEEVSYEQYF
- | TRBJ2-1 | TRBV19 | - | TGTGCCAGTACCATCGCCGGACTACCGAAGAACAATGAGCAGTTCTTC | CASTIAGLPKNNEQFF
- | TRBJ2-2 | TRBV2 | - | TGTGCCAGCAGTGAAACCCGTCTTACCGGGGAGCTGTTTTTT | CASSETRLTGELFF
TRBD2 | TRBJ2-1 | TRBV4-1 | - | TGCGCCAGCAGCGGGACTAGCGGGACCACCTACGGTGATACGAGGTACAATGAGCAGTTCTTC | CASSGTSGTTYGDTRYNEQFF
TRBD2 | TRBJ2-1 | TRBV18 | - | TGTGCCAGCTCACCATCTAGCGGGAGTTTCAATGAGCAGTTCTTC | CASSPSSGSFNEQFF
- | TRBJ2-7 | TRBV11-2 | - | TGTGCCTCCGCATATGAATCCTACGAGCAGTACTTC | CASAYESYEQYF
- | TRBJ2-1 | TRBV30 | - | TGTGCCTGGAGTCTTGGGGGCCTCTCCTACAATGAGCAGTTCTTC | CAWSLGGLSYNEQFF
- | TRBJ2-5 | TRBV5-6 | - | TGTGCCAGCAGCTTGGTAGGGAGGGAGACCCAGTACTTC | CASSLVGRETQYF
- | TRBJ2-2 | TRBV6-5 | - | TGTGCCAGCAGTTACTGGTCTCGCGACACCGGGGAGCTGTTTTTT | CASSYWSRDTGELFF
TRBD1 | TRBJ1-1 | TRBV29-1 | - | TGCAGCGTTGCGTACACTGGGACAGAGAAAATGAACACTGAAGCTTTCTTT | CSVAYTGTEKMNTEAFF
TRBD2 | TRBJ2-1 | TRBV29-1 | - | TGCAGCGTTGACCTAGCGGACCTTTACAATGAGCAGTTCTTC | CSVDLADLYNEQFF
- | TRBJ2-7 | TRBV5-4 | - | TGTGCCAGCAGCTTGTTCCAGGGGAAAGGTAACGAGCAGTACTTC | CASSLFQGKGNEQYF
TRBD2 | TRBJ2-3 | TRBV19 | - | TGTGCCAGTAGTATCGGGAGGGGCCCAGATACGCAGTATTTT | CASSIGRGPDTQYF
TRBD2 | TRBJ2-7 | TRBV5-1 | - | TGCGCCAGCAGCTCCACTAGCGGTGGAATCTCTAGGGAGCAGTACTTC | CASSSTSGGISREQYF
TRBD2 | TRBJ2-1 | TRBV7-3 | once | TGTGCCAGCAGCTTAAGCCTAGCGGGAAATGAGCAGTTCTTC | CASSLSLAGNEQFF
- | TRBJ2-4 | TRBV7-9 | - | TGTGCCAGCAGCTTAGGGGGACGGGACATTCAGTACTTC | CASSLGGRDIQYF
- | TRBJ2-5 | TRBV29-1 | - | TGCAGCGTTGACTACCACGGGAGTTCCGGGACCCAGTACTTC | CSVDYHGSSGTQYF
TRBD2 | TRBJ2-7 | TRBV7-2 | - | TGTGCCAGCAGCTTAGTGGGAGCGGGACTAGCGGCCTACGAGCAGTACTTC | CASSLVGAGLAAYEQYF
TRBD2 | TRBJ2-3 | TRBV5-1 | - | TGCGCCAGCAGCCTGGGACTAGCGGGAGGCCCAGATACGCAGTATTTT | CASSLGLAGGPDTQYF
- | TRBJ2-7 | TRBV7-9 | - | TGTGCCAGTTCGGGAGTTGGGTCCTACGAGCAGTACTTC | CASSGVGSYEQYF
- | TRBJ1-3 | TRBV30 | - | TGTGCCTGGACCGCCGGACCCTCCGGAAACACCATATATTTT | CAWTAGPSGNTIYF
- | TRBJ2-7 | TRBV18 | - | TGTGCCAGCTCACCCCCGGACACGTTCTACGAGCAGTACTTC | CASSPPDTFYEQYF
TRBD2 | TRBJ2-1 | TRBV7-9 | - | TGTGCCAGCAGCACGCAAAAGCGGGATTACAATGAGCAGTTCTTC | CASSTQKRDYNEQFF
- | TRBJ1-2 | TRBV18 | few | TGTGCCAGCTCCCCCGGGACCTATGGCTACACCTTC | CASSPGTYGYTF
TRBD1 | TRBJ1-4 | TRBV7-2 | - | TGTGCCAGCAGCCAAGACAGGGCGGCTAATGAAAAACTGTTTTTT | CASSQDRAANEKLFF
- | TRBJ2-5 | TRBV6-5 | medium-sized | TGTGCCAGCAGTTCTCCCAGACAGGGAGGAGGAGAGACCCAGTACTTC | CASSSPRQGGGETQYF
- | TRBJ1-5 | TRBV19 | - | TGTGCCAGTGGAGGGTTGGGCAATCAGCCCCAGCATTTT | CASGGLGNQPQHF
- | TRBJ2-1 | TRBV6-1 | - | TGTGCCAGCAGTGCTCTCAATGAGCAGTTCTTC | CASSALNEQFF
- | TRBJ2-7 | TRBV7-9 | - | TGTGCCAGCAGCTTGCAGGGGAGGAATTACGAGCAGTACTTC | CASSLQGRNYEQYF
TRBD1 | TRBJ1-1 | TRBV6-5 | - | TGTGCCAGCAGTAGGGACAGGGGGGGCCCTGAAGCTTTCTTT | CASSRDRGGPEAFF
- | TRBJ2-1 | TRBV7-2 | - | TGTGCCAGCAGCTTAAGACACACCAATGAGCAGTTCTTC | CASSLRHTNEQFF
- | TRBJ1-1 | TRBV11-1 | - | TGTGCCAGCAGCTCCTGGGGGTTAGGTGAAGCTTTCTTT | CASSSWGLGEAFF
TRBD2 | TRBJ2-3 | TRBV7-9 | once | TGTGCCCATGCGGGGGTAAACACAGATACGCAGTATTTT | CAHAGVNTDTQYF
- | TRBJ1-4 | TRBV28 | few | TGTGCCATCTCCGAGGGCGGGAATGAAAAACTGTTTTTT | CAISEGGNEKLFF
TRBD1 | TRBJ2-1 | TRBV10-3 | - | TGTGCCATCAGTGGCGGGGGACAGGGGTTCAATGAGCAGTTCTTC | CAISGGGQGFNEQFF
- | TRBJ1-1 | TRBV19 | - | TGTGCCAGTAGTATAGGGGGCCAGAGGAACACTGAAGCTTTCTTT | CASSIGGQRNTEAFF
- | TRBJ2-5 | TRBV19 | few | TGTGCCAGTAGTATTGGTGCGAGCCCCCTGGGACCGGAGACCCAGTACTTC | CASSIGASPLGPETQYF